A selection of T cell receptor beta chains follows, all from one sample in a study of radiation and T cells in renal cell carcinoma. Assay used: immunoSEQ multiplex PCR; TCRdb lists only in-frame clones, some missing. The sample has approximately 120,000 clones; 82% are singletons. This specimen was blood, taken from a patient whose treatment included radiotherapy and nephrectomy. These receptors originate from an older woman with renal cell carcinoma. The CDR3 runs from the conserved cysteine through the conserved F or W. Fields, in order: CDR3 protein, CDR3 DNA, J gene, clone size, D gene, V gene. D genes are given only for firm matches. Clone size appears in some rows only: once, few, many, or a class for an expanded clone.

CASSLGTSGSHEQYF	TGTGCCAGCAGCTTAGGAACTAGCGGGAGCCACGAGCAGTACTTC	TRBJ2-7	few	TRBD2	TRBV7-8
CASKGEGVRAFF	TGTGCCAGCAAGGGAGAGGGTGTTCGGGCTTTCTTT	TRBJ1-1	-	-	TRBV25-1
CASSLSLGGLYEQYF	TGTGCCAGCAGTTTGAGTTTGGGAGGGCTTTACGAGCAGTACTTC	TRBJ2-7	-	TRBD2	TRBV28
CASSPHTGIAEAFF	TGTGCCAGCAGTCCCCATACAGGGATCGCTGAAGCTTTCTTT	TRBJ1-1	-	-	TRBV28
CASSVTGVVDTEAFF	TGTGCCAGCAGCGTTACAGGGGTAGTAGACACTGAAGCTTTCTTT	TRBJ1-1	-	TRBD1	TRBV9
CASSLSRVRPQHF	TGTGCCAGCAGCTTATCCAGGGTCAGGCCCCAGCATTTT	TRBJ1-5	-	-	TRBV7-6
CASSTERSTDTQYF	TGTGCCAGCAGCACAGAACGGTCCACAGATACGCAGTATTTT	TRBJ2-3	few	-	TRBV7-9
CASRIRTGGIGNPYEQYF	TGCGCCAGCAGGATAAGGACAGGGGGCATCGGTAACCCCTACGAGCAGTACTTC	TRBJ2-7	-	TRBD1	TRBV10-1
CASSPILGGTAGNTIYF	TGTGCCAGCAGCCCTATTCTAGGAGGGACAGCTGGAAACACCATATATTTT	TRBJ1-3	-	TRBD1	TRBV11-2
CASSYSAGNEKLFF	TGTGCCAGCAGTTACTCGGCGGGTAATGAAAAACTGTTTTTT	TRBJ1-4	-	-	TRBV6-6
CASNYFQGVQPQHF	TGTGCCAGCAACTATTTTCAGGGGGTCCAGCCCCAGCATTTT	TRBJ1-5	-	TRBD1	TRBV7-2
CSPTGQGREKLFF	TGCAGCCCAACCGGGCAGGGTCGAGAAAAACTGTTTTTT	TRBJ1-4	-	-	TRBV29-1
CASSGARTGALLLSYF	TGTGCCAGCAGCGGCGCTCGGACAGGGGCCTTGCTGTTGTCGTACTTC	TRBJ2-7	-	TRBD1	TRBV28
CASSLVWTVHGYTF	TGTGCCAGCAGCTTAGTATGGACAGTGCATGGCTACACCTTC	TRBJ1-2	once	-	TRBV7-2
CASSPRQDYEQYF	TGTGCCAGCTCACCAAGACAGGACTACGAGCAGTACTTC	TRBJ2-7	few	-	TRBV18
CASSLGGYGYTF	TGTGCCAGCAGCCTGGGGGGCTATGGCTACACCTTC	TRBJ1-2	-	-	TRBV28
CASSLGYEKLFF	TGTGCCAGCAGCCTTGGCTATGAAAAACTGTTTTTT	TRBJ1-4	-	-	TRBV25-1
CASSDVETGSDNEQFF	TGTGCCAGCAGCGACGTCGAGACAGGGTCGGACAATGAGCAGTTCTTC	TRBJ2-1	-	TRBD1	TRBV2